The text below deals with one T cell receptor beta chain. The antigen is not known. The data were obtained in a study of OX40 agonist ivuxolimab in advanced cancers. At the level of the study: At 0.01 to 10 mg/kg, ivuxolimab was administered intravenously to patients every 2 weeks. Dose-escalation subjects each had hepatocellular carcinoma, melanoma, renal cell or head and neck cancer. General study results and limits: Averaged across samples, CD8+ T cells carried more expanded clones than CD4+ did. At 0.1-3.0 mg/kg, partial responders had clonal expansion among the lowest observed.

There are 10 residues in the CDR3. From germline, CDR1 is SNHLY and CDR2 FYNNEI. Trimming removed 8 bases from V and 3 bases from J, with 5 bases in between. Data came from immunoSEQ multiplex PCR; TCRdb stores just in-frame clones and leaves some out. The table includes fewer than 30,000 clones, roughly 80% detected once. The source was CD4+ or CD8+ T cells sorted from blood, collected in a trial of the OX40 agonist ivuxolimab. This chain uses TRBV2 with TRBJ2-7; no clear D gene. The receptor was derived from an adult with an advanced solid tumor such as melanoma, head and neck, liver or kidney cancer. The CDR3 DNA follows: TGTGCCAGCGGAAACTACGAGCAGTACTTC. It encodes CASGNYEQYF.